This T cell receptor beta chain was observed in a study of T-cell memory formation after mild COVID-19. Study outcomes and limitations: Balance between CD4 and CD8 was seen in clones contracting day 15 to 85, and a CD4+ lean was seen in later expanders. Memory from before infection featured some responding clones, which suggests cross-reactive memory joined. Clones which contracted sat mainly in CM and EM if CD4+, and in EMRA if CD8+.

Points on this clonotype: The antigen remains unidentified.

A 5'RACE reaction primed in the constant segment made cDNA libraries of TCR alpha and TCR beta, and these carried sample barcodes and UMIs. TCRdb reprocessed the 5' RACE reads via MiXCR and lists one record per CDR3 protein. The sample lists roughly 550,000 distinct CDR3 sequences; roughly 22% were seen once. The CDR3 sequence is 14 residues long. Germline loops: CDR1 SEHNR, CDR2 FQNEAQ (reference sequence). Trimming shortened V by 2 bases and J by 6 bases, and 13 bases separated the two germline ends. This rearrangement joins TRBV7-9 to TRBJ1-1, with D unclear. This TCR was sampled from an adult woman who had mild COVID-19 (a few samples of this study predate the infection). Cell type and time point are not known. Sequencing was performed on PBMCs or a T cell subset sorted from them (not recorded which). The CDR3 reads CASSLIGPGAEAFF. DNA of the CDR3: TGTGCCAGCAGCTTAATAGGGCCGGGTGCTGAAGCTTTCTTT.